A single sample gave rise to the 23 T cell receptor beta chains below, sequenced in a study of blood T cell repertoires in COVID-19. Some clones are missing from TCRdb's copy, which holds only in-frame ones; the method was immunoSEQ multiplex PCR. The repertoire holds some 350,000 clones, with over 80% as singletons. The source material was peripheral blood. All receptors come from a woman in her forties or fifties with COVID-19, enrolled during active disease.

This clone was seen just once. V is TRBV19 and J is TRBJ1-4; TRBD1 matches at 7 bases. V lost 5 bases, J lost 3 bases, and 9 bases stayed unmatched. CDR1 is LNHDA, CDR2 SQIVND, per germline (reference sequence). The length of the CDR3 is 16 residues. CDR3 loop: CASSADTGVANEKLFF. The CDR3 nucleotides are TGTGCCAGTAGTGCGGACACAGGGGTAGCTAATGAAAAACTGTTTTTT.

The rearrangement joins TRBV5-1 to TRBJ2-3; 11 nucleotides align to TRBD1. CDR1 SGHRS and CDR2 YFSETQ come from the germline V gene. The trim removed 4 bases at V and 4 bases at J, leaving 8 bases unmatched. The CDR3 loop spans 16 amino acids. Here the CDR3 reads CASSIGQGAGADTQYF. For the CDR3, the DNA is TGCGCCAGCAGCATCGGACAGGGGGCCGGCGCAGATACGCAGTATTTT.

The CDR3 bases are TGCGCCAGCAGCTTTGGACAGGGGCATGAAAAACTGTTTTTT. Protein: CASSFGQGHEKLFF. V gene TRBV5-1 combines with J gene TRBJ1-4; 9 nucleotides align to TRBD1. V was pared by 2 bases and J by 6 bases, with 2 bases of the junction left unmatched. The CDR3 consists of 14 residues. CDR1 and CDR2 from the germline V gene are SGHRS and YFSETQ.

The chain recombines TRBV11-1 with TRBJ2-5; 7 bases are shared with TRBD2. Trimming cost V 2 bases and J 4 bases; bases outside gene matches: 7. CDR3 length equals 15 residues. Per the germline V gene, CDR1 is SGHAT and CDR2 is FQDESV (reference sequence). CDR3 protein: CASSLTRELGETQYF. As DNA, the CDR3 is TGTGCCAGCAGCTTAACGCGGGAGCTAGGAGAGACCCAGTACTTC.

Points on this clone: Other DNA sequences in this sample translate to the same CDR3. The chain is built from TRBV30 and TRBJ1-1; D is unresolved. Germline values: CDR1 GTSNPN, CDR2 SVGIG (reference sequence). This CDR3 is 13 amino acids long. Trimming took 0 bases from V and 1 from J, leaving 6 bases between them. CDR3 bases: TGTGCCTGGAGTGTACGGGGGAACACTGAAGCTTTCTTT. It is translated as CAWSVRGNTEAFF.

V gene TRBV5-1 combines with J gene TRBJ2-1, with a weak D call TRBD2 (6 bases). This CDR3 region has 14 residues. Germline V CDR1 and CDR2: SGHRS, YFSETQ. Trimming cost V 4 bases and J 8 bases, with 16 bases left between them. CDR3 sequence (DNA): TGCGCCAGCAGCAGGGGACGGACTACCGATGAGCAGTTCTTC. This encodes CASSRGRTTDEQFF.

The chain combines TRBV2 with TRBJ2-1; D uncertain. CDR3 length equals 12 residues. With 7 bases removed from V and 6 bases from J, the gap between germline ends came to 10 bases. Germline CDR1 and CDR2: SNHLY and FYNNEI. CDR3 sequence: CASTSEANEQFF. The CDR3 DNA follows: TGTGCCAGCACCTCCGAGGCCAATGAGCAGTTCTTC.

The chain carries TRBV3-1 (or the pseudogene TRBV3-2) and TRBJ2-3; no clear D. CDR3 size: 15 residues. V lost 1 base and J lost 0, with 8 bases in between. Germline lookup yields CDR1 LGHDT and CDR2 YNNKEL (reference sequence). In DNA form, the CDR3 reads TGTGCCAGCAGCCAAGCGGTGTTGAGCACAGATACGCAGTATTTT. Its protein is CASSQAVLSTDTQYF.

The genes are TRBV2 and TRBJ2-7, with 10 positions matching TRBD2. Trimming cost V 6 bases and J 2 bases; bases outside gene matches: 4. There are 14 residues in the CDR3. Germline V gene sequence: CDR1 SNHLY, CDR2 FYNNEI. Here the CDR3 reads CASRRTSGTYEQYF. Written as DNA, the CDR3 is TGTGCCAGCAGGCGGACTAGCGGTACCTACGAGCAGTACTTC.

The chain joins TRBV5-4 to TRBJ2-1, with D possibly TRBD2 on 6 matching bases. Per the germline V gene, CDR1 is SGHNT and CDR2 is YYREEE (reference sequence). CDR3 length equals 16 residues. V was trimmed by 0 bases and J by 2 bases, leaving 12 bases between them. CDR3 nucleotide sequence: TGTGCCAGCAGCTTGGAAGGTGGGAGGCCCTACAATGAGCAGTTCTTC. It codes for CASSLEGGRPYNEQFF.

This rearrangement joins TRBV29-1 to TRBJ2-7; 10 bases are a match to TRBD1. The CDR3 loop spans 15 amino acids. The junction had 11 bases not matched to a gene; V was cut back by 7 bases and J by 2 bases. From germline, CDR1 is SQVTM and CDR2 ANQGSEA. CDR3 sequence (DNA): TGCAGCGCTTACACCGGGACAGGGGTCCCCTACGAGCAGTACTTC. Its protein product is CSAYTGTGVPYEQYF.

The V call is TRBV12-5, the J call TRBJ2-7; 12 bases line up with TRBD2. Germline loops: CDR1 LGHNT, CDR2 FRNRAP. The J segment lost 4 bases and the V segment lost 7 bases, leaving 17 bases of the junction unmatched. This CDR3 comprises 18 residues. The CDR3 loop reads CASAALRTSGAGSYEQYF. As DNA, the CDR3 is TGTGCTAGTGCCGCCCTCCGGACTAGCGGGGCGGGGTCTTACGAGCAGTACTTC.

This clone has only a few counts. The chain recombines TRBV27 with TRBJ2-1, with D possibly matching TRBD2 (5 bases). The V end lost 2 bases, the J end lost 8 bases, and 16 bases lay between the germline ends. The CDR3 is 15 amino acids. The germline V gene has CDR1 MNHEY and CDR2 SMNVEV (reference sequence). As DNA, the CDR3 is TGTGCCAGCAGTTTAGAGGGATACAACTCCGATGAGCAGTTCTTC. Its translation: CASSLEGYNSDEQFF.

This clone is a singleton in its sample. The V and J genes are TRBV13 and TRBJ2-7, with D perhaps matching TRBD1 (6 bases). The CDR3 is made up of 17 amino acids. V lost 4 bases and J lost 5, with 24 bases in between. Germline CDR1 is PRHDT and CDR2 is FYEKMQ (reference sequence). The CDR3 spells CASSSDDVVRGVHEQYF. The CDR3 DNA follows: TGTGCCAGCAGCTCCGACGATGTTGTCAGGGGCGTTCACGAGCAGTACTTC.

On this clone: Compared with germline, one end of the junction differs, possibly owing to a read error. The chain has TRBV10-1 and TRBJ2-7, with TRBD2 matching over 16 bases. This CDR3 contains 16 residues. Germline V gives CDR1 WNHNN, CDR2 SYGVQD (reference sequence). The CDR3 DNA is TGCGCCAGCAGTTCGGGACTAGCGGGAGGGACCTACGAACAGTACTTC. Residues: CASSSGLAGGTYEQYF.

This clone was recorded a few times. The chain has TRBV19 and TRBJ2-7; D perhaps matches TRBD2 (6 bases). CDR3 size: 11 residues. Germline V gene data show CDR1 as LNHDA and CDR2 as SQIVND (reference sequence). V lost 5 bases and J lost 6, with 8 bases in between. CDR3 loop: CASSGRSEQYF. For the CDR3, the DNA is TGTGCCAGTAGTGGGAGGTCCGAGCAGTACTTC.

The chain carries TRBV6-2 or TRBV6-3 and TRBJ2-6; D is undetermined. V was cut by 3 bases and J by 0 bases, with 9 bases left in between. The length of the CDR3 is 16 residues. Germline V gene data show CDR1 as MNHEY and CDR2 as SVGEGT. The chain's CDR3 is CASSYPLSSGANVLTF. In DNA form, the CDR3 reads TGTGCCAGCAGTTATCCCCTCAGCTCTGGGGCCAACGTCCTGACTTTC.

This CDR3 reads CASSQRGDSNQPQHF. CDR3 DNA: TGTGCCAGCAGCCAGAGAGGAGATAGCAATCAGCCCCAGCATTTT. The chain recombines TRBV3-1 (or the pseudogene TRBV3-2) with TRBJ1-5; D is ambiguous. The CDR3 runs to 15 residues. Germline V lookup: CDR1 LGHDT, CDR2 YNNKEL (reference sequence). The germline V and J ends were trimmed by 3 bases and 0 bases, with 9 bases remaining between them.

DNA of the CDR3: TGTGCCAGCAGCCAAGGGGGACAGGGATCGGACACTGAAGCTTTCTTT. Its protein product is CASSQGGQGSDTEAFF. V usage is TRBV3-1 (or the pseudogene TRBV3-2) and J usage is TRBJ1-1; 9 nucleotides match TRBD1. Trimming cost V 1 base and J 3 bases; bases outside gene matches: 6. CDR3 length: 16 residues. Germline assignment: CDR1 LGHDT and CDR2 YNNKEL (reference sequence).

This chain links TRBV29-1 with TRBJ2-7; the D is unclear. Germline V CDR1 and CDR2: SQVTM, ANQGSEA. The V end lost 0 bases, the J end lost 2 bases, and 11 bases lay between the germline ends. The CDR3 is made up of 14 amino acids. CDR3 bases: TGCAGCGTTGAAGACGGAGAAGCGCCCTACGAGCAGTACTTC. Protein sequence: CSVEDGEAPYEQYF.

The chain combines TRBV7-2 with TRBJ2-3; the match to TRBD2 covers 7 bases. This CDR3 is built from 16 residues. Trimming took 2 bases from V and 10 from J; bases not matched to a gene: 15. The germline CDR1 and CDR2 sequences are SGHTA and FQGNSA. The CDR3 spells CASSLSWGGRDGAQYF. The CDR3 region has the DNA TGTGCCAGCAGCTTAAGCTGGGGAGGGAGGGATGGGGCGCAGTATTTT.

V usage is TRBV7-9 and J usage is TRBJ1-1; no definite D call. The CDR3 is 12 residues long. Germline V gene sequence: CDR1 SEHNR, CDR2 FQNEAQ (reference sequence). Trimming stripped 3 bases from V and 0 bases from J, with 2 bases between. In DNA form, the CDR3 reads TGTGCCAGCAGCTTCTTGAACACTGAAGCTTTCTTT. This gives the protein CASSFLNTEAFF.

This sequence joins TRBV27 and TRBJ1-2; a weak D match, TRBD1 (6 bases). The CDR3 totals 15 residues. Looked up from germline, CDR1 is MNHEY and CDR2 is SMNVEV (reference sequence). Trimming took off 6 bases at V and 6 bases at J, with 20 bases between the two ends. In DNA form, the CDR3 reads TGTGCCAGCAGCCCCCTTCCAAGAGGGGGTCATGGCTACACCTTC. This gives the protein CASSPLPRGGHGYTF.